A single sample gave rise to the 23 T cell receptor beta chains below, sequenced in a study of T cell clones after liver transplantation (dated by TCRdb to between 2018 and 2021). Libraries were made using the immunoSEQ multiplex PCR assay. Here the immuneACCESS table is served through TCRdb, limited to in-frame sequences with V and J called. Missing clones are a known gap in these copies; in checked studies unresolved V genes cover under half, and the rest lacks a known reason. The sample contains some 80,000 clones, around four fifths of them found a single time. The top ten constitute 2.1% of the sample. The sequenced sample was CD4+ T cells from blood, obtained 48 months after liver transplant. Receptor source: a human patient who received a liver transplant. Following a transplant, a fraction of the T cells may be traceable to the graft donor.

The rearrangement links TRBV28 to TRBJ2-5; 12 positions agree with TRBD2. The CDR3 loop spans 15 amino acids. Trimming cost V 5 bases and J 3 bases; bases outside gene matches: 4. The germline V gene has CDR1 MDHEN and CDR2 SYDVKM. CDR3 loop: CASSRRTSGEETQYF. The DNA of the CDR3 is TGTGCCAGCAGTCGAAGGACTAGCGGGGAAGAGACCCAGTACTTC.

The chain is built from TRBV9 and TRBJ1-1, with 8 bases that match TRBD1. J was trimmed by 1 base and V by 3 bases; bases with no gene match: 2. In germline, CDR1 is SGDLS, CDR2 YYNGEE. This CDR3 is 14 amino acids long. The CDR3 DNA reads TGTGCCAGCAGCGCCGGGACAGGGAACACTGAAGCTTTCTTT. Residues: CASSAGTGNTEAFF.

The V call is TRBV27, the J call TRBJ1-1; a weak D match, TRBD1 (5 bases). This CDR3 is built from 13 residues. V was trimmed by 2 bases and J by 4 bases, leaving 8 bases between them. Germline values: CDR1 MNHEY, CDR2 SMNVEV (reference sequence). CDR3 in DNA: TGTGCCAGCAGTTTAGATCAGGGCACTGAAGCTTTCTTT. Translating gives CASSLDQGTEAFF.

The chain combines TRBV29-1 with TRBJ1-1; 7 positions match TRBD1. V trimming: 4 bases; J trimming: 3 bases; junction bases outside the gene matches: 8. The CDR3 runs 14 residues. Per the germline V gene, CDR1 is SQVTM and CDR2 is ANQGSEA. DNA for the CDR3: TGCAGCGTTGGGACCGTAGGGGGCTACACTGAAGCTTTCTTT. Its protein product is CSVGTVGGYTEAFF.

Only one count was recorded for this clone. The chain employs TRBV23-1 and TRBJ2-1; D is perhaps TRBD1 or TRBD2 (5 bases each). TRBV23-1 is an ORF for which the function is uncertain. Trimming shortened V by 0 bases and J by 4 bases, and 13 bases separated the two germline ends. CDR3 length: 16 residues. The CDR3 bases are TGCGCCAGCAGTCAATCTGATGACGGGGCTTACAATGAGCAGTTCTTC. It codes for CASSQSDDGAYNEQFF.

This chain uses TRBV18 with TRBJ2-7, with 9 positions matching TRBD1. The V and J ends lost 4 bases and 0 bases, in that order; junction bases with no gene match: 4. Germline V gives CDR1 KGHSH, CDR2 LQKENI. The CDR3 sequence is 15 residues long. For the CDR3, the DNA is TGTGCCAGCTCACGGGGACAGGGCGGCTCCTACGAGCAGTACTTC. Its protein is CASSRGQGGSYEQYF.

Here the CDR3 reads CASSQDAAGGYNEQFF. The CDR3 coding sequence is TGCGCCAGCAGCCAAGATGCAGCGGGAGGTTACAATGAGCAGTTCTTC. The chain employs TRBV4-3 and TRBJ2-1; 9 bases map to TRBD2. CDR3 size: 16 residues. The J segment lost 4 bases and the V segment lost 0 bases, leaving 4 bases of the junction unmatched. Germline V gives CDR1 LGHNA, CDR2 YSLEER.

V and J are TRBV7-2 and TRBJ1-2, with D possibly TRBD1 on 6 matching bases. Germline CDR1 reads SGHTA; CDR2 reads FQGNSA. Trimming removed 8 bases from V and 0 bases from J, with 10 bases in between. This CDR3 is 13 amino acids long. In nucleotides, the CDR3 is TGTGCCAGCCTAGGGGGGCCTAACTATGGCTACACCTTC. Residues: CASLGGPNYGYTF.

This chain connects TRBV5-5 to TRBJ1-1; TRBD1 agrees at 9 bases. The ends lost 4 bases at V and 1 base at J; junction bases unmatched: 8. This CDR3 has 16 amino acids. Germline V gene sequence: CDR1 SGHKS, CDR2 YYEKEE (reference sequence). In nucleotides, the CDR3 is TGTGCCAGCAGCCTAGAGGGACAGGGAAGGAACACTGAAGCTTTCTTT. Its translation: CASSLEGQGRNTEAFF.

This chain connects TRBV27 to TRBJ2-1, with TRBD2 matching 7 bases. Germline CDR1 MNHEY, CDR2 SMNVEV (reference sequence). The CDR3 extends over 15 amino acids. The junction had 8 bases not matched to a gene; V was cut back by 4 bases and J by 5 bases. The CDR3 DNA reads as TGTGCCAGCAGTTCCCGGGCTAGCGGAAACAATGAGCAGTTCTTC. As protein: CASSSRASGNNEQFF.

V usage is TRBV7-9 and J usage is TRBJ2-1, with D tentatively TRBD2 (6 bases). The CDR3 runs 14 residues. Per the germline V gene, CDR1 is SEHNR and CDR2 is FQNEAQ (reference sequence). V lost 4 bases, J lost 3 bases, and 10 bases lay in between. Here the CDR3 reads CASSYSAGYNEQFF. CDR3 nucleotides: TGTGCCAGCAGCTACTCAGCGGGCTACAATGAGCAGTTCTTC.

This chain connects TRBV18 to TRBJ2-1, with 7 positions matching TRBD2. Germline-derived CDR1 and CDR2 are KGHSH and LQKENI. This CDR3 contains 18 residues. J lost 8 bases, V lost 5 bases, and 21 bases had no gene match. For the CDR3, the DNA is TGTGCCAGCTCAATGACCTTACTAGCGAGTAGCGGCCCCGATGAGCAGTTCTTC. Protein: CASSMTLLASSGPDEQFF.

The chain carries TRBV19 and TRBJ1-6, with D possibly being TRBD1 (6 bases). The CDR3 runs to 15 residues. Germline CDR1 and CDR2: LNHDA and SQIVND (reference sequence). Between the trimmed V and J ends, which lost 6 bases and 5 bases, there was a span of 14 bases. CDR3 nucleotides: TGTGCCAGTAGGTTCTCTGGACAGAATAATTCACCCCTCCACTTT. Its protein product is CASRFSGQNNSPLHF.

This clone has only one observation. Here the CDR3 DNA reads TGTGCCAGTAGTATAGAGGGACGTGAAAAACTGTTTTTT. This codes for CASSIEGREKLFF. This rearrangement joins TRBV19 to TRBJ1-4, with D perhaps matching TRBD1 (5 bases). Trimming pared 0 bases from V and 7 bases from J, leaving 6 bases between. This CDR3 has 13 residues. CDR1 and CDR2 (germline): LNHDA, SQIVND (reference sequence).

The chain links TRBV7-2 to TRBJ1-2; D possibly corresponds to TRBD1 (5 bases). This CDR3 is 16 amino acids long. Trimming removed 4 bases at V and 4 bases at J, with 19 bases between. Per the germline V gene, CDR1 is SGHTA and CDR2 is FQGNSA. CDR3 sequence (DNA): TGTGCCAGCAGCTCTGGGGGATCGGCAGCGGGCTATGGCTACACCTTC. Amino acids: CASSSGGSAAGYGYTF. The variable domain in full, completed from reference TRBV7-2 and TRBJ1-2, reads GAGVSQSPSNKVTEKGKDVELRCDPISGHTALYWYRQSLGQGLEFLIYFQGNSAPDKSGLPSDRFSAERTGGSVSTLTIQRTQQEDSAVYLCASSSGGSAAGYGYTFGSGTRLTVV.

The chain has TRBV5-1 and TRBJ2-3; no clear D. V lost 0 bases and J 0 bases, leaving 11 bases between the germline ends. Looked up from germline, CDR1 is SGHRS and CDR2 is YFSETQ. This CDR3 region has 16 residues. Here the CDR3 DNA reads TGCGCCAGCAGCTTGGTCGGAGCCTCTAGCACAGATACGCAGTATTTT. This encodes CASSLVGASSTDTQYF.

The V and J genes are TRBV28 and TRBJ2-7; maybe TRBD1 (6 bases). The CDR3 has 13 amino acids. V gave up 8 bases and J gave up 1 base, with 12 bases separating them. CDR1 and CDR2 (germline): MDHEN, SYDVKM. CDR3 protein: CASLNRASYEQYF. The CDR3 bases are TGTGCCAGCCTAAACAGGGCGTCCTACGAGCAGTACTTC.

The rearrangement uses TRBV5-1 and TRBJ1-1; 11 bases are shared with TRBD1. CDR3 length equals 15 residues. Germline V gene lookup returns CDR1 SGHRS and CDR2 YFSETQ. The V and J ends lost 5 bases and 3 bases, in that order; junction bases with no gene match: 6. The CDR3 here is CASRNGQGAYTEAFF. CDR3 in DNA: TGCGCCAGCAGAAACGGACAGGGGGCGTACACTGAAGCTTTCTTT.

The CDR3 region is CASSNRPFLNYGYTF. As DNA, the CDR3 is TGTGCCAGCAGCAATCGGCCCTTCCTTAACTATGGCTACACCTTC. The chain employs TRBV21-1 and TRBJ1-2. TRBV21-1 is reported as a pseudogene. The CDR3 runs to 15 residues.

The chain recombines TRBV28 with TRBJ1-2, with unresolved D. Germline lookup yields CDR1 MDHEN and CDR2 SYDVKM. The V end was cut by 1 base, the J end by 8 bases, with 11 bases between. CDR3 length equals 13 residues. CDR3 DNA sequence: TGTGCCAGCAGTTTATCGCGGCAGAACGGCTACACCTTC. It yields the protein CASSLSRQNGYTF.

J is TRBJ2-7 and V is TRBV5-6; possible D gene TRBD1, 5 bases. Trimming pared 2 bases from V and 1 base from J, leaving 16 bases between. The CDR3 runs 16 residues. Looked up from germline, CDR1 is SGHDT and CDR2 is YYEEEE. The DNA of the CDR3 is TGTGCCAGCAGCTTAGGTGGGGCGGCCGCGTCCTACGAGCAGTACTTC. Translating gives CASSLGGAAASYEQYF.

The J gene is TRBJ1-2, the V gene TRBV6-1; the D is unclear. V was cut by 6 bases and J by 2 bases, with 7 bases left in between. The CDR3 is 12 residues long. CDR1 MNHNS and CDR2 SASEGT come from the germline V gene. The chain's CDR3 is CASRVVNYGYTF. CDR3 in DNA: TGTGCCAGCAGGGTCGTCAACTATGGCTACACCTTC.

The chain recombines TRBV7-3 with TRBJ2-1; TRBD2 agrees at 8 bases. The CDR3 spans 13 residues. Germline V lookup: CDR1 SGHTA, CDR2 FQGTGA. Losses at the gene ends were 5 bases for V and 8 bases for J; bases not matched to a gene: 5. The DNA of the CDR3 is TGTGCCAGCAGCGCCGGCGGGAGGTATGAGCAGTTCTTC. Translating gives CASSAGGRYEQFF. Variable domain in full (rest from reference TRBV7-3 and TRBJ2-1): GAGVSQTPSNKVTEKGKYVELRCDPISGHTALYWYRQSLGQGPEFLIYFQGTGAADDSGLPNDRFFAVRPEGSVSTLKIQRTERGDSAVYLCASSAGGRYEQFFGPGTRLTVL.